Sequencing of this T cell receptor beta chain was carried out in a study of patients and donors after allogeneic stem cell transplantation. This clonotype was seen more than once but under ten times. The CDR3 spans 13 residues. With 3 bases removed from V and 1 base from J, the gap between germline ends came to 9 bases. Germline V lookup: CDR1 DFQATT, CDR2 SNEGSKA (reference sequence). MiXCR, applied by TCRdb to the RT-PCR reads, yields one record per CDR3 protein. The table lists approximately 140,000 distinct CDR3 sequences, roughly two fifths of them singletons. The chain combines TRBV20-1 with TRBJ1-1; D is unclear. The receptor was derived from a human donor who was either an allogeneic HSCT recipient or a stem cell or donor lymphocyte infusion donor (not recorded which). It is not recorded whose cells these are; they may come from a transplant donor. What was sequenced was blood, either unsorted or a sorted T cell fraction (not recorded which). CDR3 amino acids: CSARAGRNTEAFF. For the CDR3, the DNA is TGCAGTGCTAGGGCGGGGAGGAACACTGAAGCTTTCTTT.